This T cell receptor beta chain was sequenced during a study of blood T cell repertoires in COVID-19. Study in general: Some COVID-19 samples were acute and others convalescent; all came from the United States, Italy and Spain. PBMCs, B-cell-depleted T cells, or T cells provided the cDNA or gDNA that made up the material.

V lost 3 bases, J lost 5 bases, and 1 base stayed unmatched. The CDR3 covers 12 residues. Germline CDR1 reads SQVTM; CDR2 reads ANQGSEA. The method was immunoSEQ multiplex PCR; TCRdb's version includes in-frame clones alone and lacks a portion of them. The table shows about 180,000 clones, with approximately 80% occurring only once. Residents of 24 US areas, aged 18 to 89 years, made up the participants. People in the exposed group encountered a COVID-19 case within 2 weeks before entering the study. The TCR sequence derives from a man aged 60 to 69 who had been exposed to COVID-19. The specimen sequenced was PBMCs or T cells enriched from blood (not recorded which). The V and J genes are TRBV29-1 and TRBJ1-5, with 7 positions matching TRBD1. The CDR3 DNA reads TGCAGCGTTGACGGACAGGATCAGCCCCAGCATTTT. It translates to CSVDGQDQPQHF.